This is a list of T cell receptor beta chains from one sample in a study of CD4 T cells in relation to SARS-CoV-2 and coronaviruses. The assay was immunoSEQ multiplex PCR, and TCRdb's table has in-frame clones only and misses some. The table records some 11,000 clones, approximately 74% of them present only once. Which antigens these TCRs recognize remains unknown. Sequencing was performed on CD4+ T cells from PBMCs, cultured in vitro. These receptors originate from a human donor in good health. The CDR3 runs from the conserved cysteine through the conserved F or W. A D gene is named only where the DNA matches it firmly. Size tells how often a clone was seen (once, few, many) or the class of an expanded clone, and some rows leave it out.

D gene	V gene	J gene	CDR3 length	clone size	CDR3 DNA	CDR3 protein
-	TRBV18	TRBJ1-6	16	few	TGTGCCAGCTCCCAATTTGGGACGGGAAATAATTCACCCCTCCACTTT	CASSQFGTGNNSPLHF
-	TRBV7-3	TRBJ2-1	14	-	TGTGCCAGCAGCCCCACAGGGTCCGCCAATGAGCAGTTCTTC	CASSPTGSANEQFF
TRBD1	TRBV7-2	TRBJ2-7	15	once	TGTGCCAGCAGCACGGGACAGACCCTGACGTACGAGCAGTACTTC	CASSTGQTLTYEQYF
TRBD1	TRBV6-5	TRBJ2-1	12	-	TGTGCCAGCAGATACCGGGACAGCGAGCAGTTCTTC	CASRYRDSEQFF
TRBD1	TRBV2	TRBJ2-7	16	once	TGTGCCAGCAGTGAGGGAGCAGGGGGAGTCTCCTACGAGCAGTACTTC	CASSEGAGGVSYEQYF
TRBD2	TRBV12-5	TRBJ2-1	19	-	TGTGCTAGTGGTTTGGTAAGGCCGACTAGCGGGGGGGACGGCAATGAGCAGTTCTTC	CASGLVRPTSGGDGNEQFF
-	TRBV10-3	TRBJ1-6	19	few	TGTGCCATCAGGCCCGACCCTAGGACGGGGAGCTCCTATAATTCACCCCTCCACTTT	CAIRPDPRTGSSYNSPLHF
TRBD2	TRBV7-2	TRBJ2-1	15	-	TGTGCCAGCAGCTCTCGGACTAGCGGTTACAATGAGCAGTTCTTC	CASSSRTSGYNEQFF
TRBD1	TRBV18	TRBJ2-2	16	-	TGTGCCAGCTCGGGACAGGGGGCCGTCGGCACCGGGGAGCTGTTTTTT	CASSGQGAVGTGELFF
TRBD1	TRBV10-2	TRBJ2-7	13	-	TGCGCCATCGGACAGGGGATCTCCTACGAGCAGTACTTC	CAIGQGISYEQYF
-	TRBV19	TRBJ2-5	13	-	TGTGCCAGTAGTAAGGACTACCAAGAGACCCAGTACTTC	CASSKDYQETQYF
-	TRBV2	TRBJ1-3	13	-	TGTGCCAGCAGTGAGTTATATAGAAACACCATATATTTT	CASSELYRNTIYF
-	TRBV4-2	TRBJ1-4	14	-	TGTGCCAGCAACCAAGTAGTGGGCAGGGAAAAACTGTTTTTT	CASNQVVGREKLFF
-	TRBV4-2	TRBJ1-5	16	-	TGTGCCAGCAGCCAAGATTTAGGGCAGGAAAATCAGCCCCAGCATTTT	CASSQDLGQENQPQHF
TRBD1	TRBV6-5	TRBJ2-3	16	-	TGTGCCAGCAGTTCAAGTGAGGGGGCTCGGACAGATACGCAGTATTTT	CASSSSEGARTDTQYF
-	TRBV2	TRBJ1-3	15	-	TGTGCCAGCAGTTTCGGGGTAGGTCCTGGAAACACCATATATTTT	CASSFGVGPGNTIYF
-	TRBV5-8	TRBJ2-7	14	-	TGTGCCAGCATTACTTCCGGTCAGTACTACGAGCAGTACTTC	CASITSGQYYEQYF
TRBD2	TRBV12-3/TRBV12-4	TRBJ2-5	13	-	TGTGCCAGCAGCCTAGCGGGCTCAGAGACCCAGTACTTC	CASSLAGSETQYF
TRBD1	TRBV4-2	TRBJ2-2	16	-	TGTGCCAGCAGCCCCTGGACAGGGACGAACACCGGGGAGCTGTTTTTT	CASSPWTGTNTGELFF
-	TRBV29-1	TRBJ2-5	13	-	TGCAGCGTTGAATTGGGGTCCCAAGAGACCCAGTACTTC	CSVELGSQETQYF
TRBD1	TRBV2	TRBJ1-1	14	-	TGTGCCAGCAAGCCAGGGGGCTGGAACACTGAAGCTTTCTTT	CASKPGGWNTEAFF
-	TRBV29-1	TRBJ1-1	12	-	TGCAGCGTGGGTACGACAGTAACTGAAGCTTTCTTT	CSVGTTVTEAFF
-	TRBV5-5	TRBJ1-3	15	-	TGTGCCAGCAGCCCAGGTCCTTTCTCTGGAAACACCATATATTTT	CASSPGPFSGNTIYF
-	TRBV25-1	TRBJ2-2	15	-	TGTGCCAGCAGCGGCCGGGCCGACCCCACCGGGGAGCTGTTTTTT	CASSGRADPTGELFF
-	TRBV7-2	TRBJ2-2	15	-	TGTGCCAGCAGGGATGGAGGGGGAAACACCGGGGAGCTGTTTTTT	CASRDGGGNTGELFF
-	TRBV7-2	TRBJ2-5	13	once	TGTGCCAGCAGCTTAGGGTGGCGGGAGACCCAGTACTTC	CASSLGWRETQYF
TRBD2	TRBV9	TRBJ2-5	16	-	TGTGCCAGCAGCGTAGCAAGCGGGGGGGCGTTTGAGACCCAGTACTTC	CASSVASGGAFETQYF
-	TRBV12-5	TRBJ2-1	18	-	TGTGCTAGTGGTTTGGTCATCTTTAATCGGGGGTCCTACAATGAGCAGTTCTTC	CASGLVIFNRGSYNEQFF
-	TRBV7-3	TRBJ2-3	14	-	TGTGCCAGCAGCGCAAACAGGGTAGCAGATACGCAGTATTTT	CASSANRVADTQYF
TRBD1	TRBV24-1	TRBJ1-1	18	-	TGTGCCACCAGTGAGACCTTGGGGCAGGGGGGGCCGAACACTGAAGCTTTCTTT	CATSETLGQGGPNTEAFF
-	TRBV7-3	TRBJ2-3	16	-	TGTGCCAGCAGCCTCGGACTCTCTCGGCCCACAGATACGCAGTATTTT	CASSLGLSRPTDTQYF
TRBD1	TRBV18	TRBJ1-6	18	-	TGTGCCAGCTCAGAGAACGACAGGGGAGGGTCCTATAATTCACCCCTCCACTTT	CASSENDRGGSYNSPLHF
-	TRBV19	TRBJ2-6	13	-	TGTGCCAGTTGTGAGACTGGGGCCAACGTCCTGACTTTC	CASCETGANVLTF
-	TRBV7-2	TRBJ1-6	14	-	TGTGCCAGCAATTGGGGGGGCAGTAATTCACCCCTCCACTTT	CASNWGGSNSPLHF
TRBD1	TRBV10-3	TRBJ1-2	16	-	TGTGCCATCAGTGAGTCGGCCCGACAGGGGAACTATGGCTACACCTTC	CAISESARQGNYGYTF
TRBD2	TRBV11-3	TRBJ2-3	15	-	TGTGCCAGCAGCTTAGGCGGGGGGGGCTTCGGTACGCAGTATTTT	CASSLGGGGFGTQYF
-	TRBV3-1/TRBV3-2	TRBJ2-4	14	-	TGTGCCAGCAGCCAAGATGGGGCGCCAAACATTCAGTACTTC	CASSQDGAPNIQYF